Given below is one TCR beta chain in context. As handled by the study authors: Amplification of reference gene primers provided the estimated nucleated cell counts. Measured with immunoSEQ multiplex PCR; TCRdb has only the in-frame clones, and not every one. The V and J calls and clone size were taken over from that table, and D and trimming were inferred from the DNA. The data show 470,000 or so clones, with about 89% seen just once and roughly 4% held by the top ten. The data are from a study of blood T cell repertoires in COVID-19. Study-wide context: Researchers got acute and convalescent COVID-19 samples from the United States, Italy and Spain. T cells, B-cell-depleted T cells, or PBMCs provided the cDNA or gDNA that served as material.

This CDR3 contains 16 residues. Germline CDR1 SGHNT, CDR2 YYREEE (reference sequence). V was clipped by 1 base and J by 3 bases; unmatched bases: 5. The source is a woman in her twenties or thirties with acute or convalescent COVID-19. This chain uses TRBV5-4 with TRBJ2-5, with 11 bases that match TRBD2. Sequenced material: peripheral blood. The DNA for the CDR3 is TGTGCCAGCAGCTTGAGGTCGACTAGCGGGGAAGAGACCCAGTACTTC. Protein: CASSLRSTSGEETQYF.